Below are 32 T cell receptor beta chains sequenced from a single sample in a study of T cell repertoires in cytomegalovirus infection. TCRdb re-derived calls from the reads in MiXCR, one entry per CDR3 protein. The profile covers roughly 570,000 distinct CDR3 sequences, with about 39% appearing a single time and 48% taken by the ten largest. Their antigens remain unidentified. The specimen comprised cultured PBMCs, sampled from culture after CMV antigen stimulation. All receptors come from a human donor in good health (CMV status not recorded). Some clones in this sample may be carry-over from other donors' samples.

This clonotype was counted between two and nine times. The chain employs TRBV5-1 and TRBJ1-6; 9 nucleotides align to TRBD1. Trimming removed 3 bases from V and 10 bases from J; junction bases left unmatched: 5. This CDR3 is 14 amino acids long. Looked up from germline, CDR1 is SGHRS and CDR2 is YFSETQ. In DNA form, the CDR3 reads TGCGCCAGCAGCTGGGGGACAGGGCAATCACCCCTCCACTTT. Protein product: CASSWGTGQSPLHF. The complete variable domain, with remaining parts taken from reference TRBV5-1 and TRBJ1-6, reads KAGVTQTPRYLIKTRGQQVTLSCSPISGHRSVSWYQQTPGQGLQFLFEYFSETQRNKGNFPGRFSGRQFSNSRSEMNVSTLELGDSALYLCASSWGTGQSPLHFGNGTRLTVT.

This clonotype was observed a few times. This chain joins TRBV6-6 and TRBJ2-3; TRBD2 agrees at 8 bases. Trimming removed 0 bases from V and 2 bases from J; junction bases left unmatched: 10. The CDR3 has 18 amino acids. Germline V CDR1 and CDR2: MNHNY, SVGAGI (reference sequence). The CDR3 is CASSYSMGSAGVTDTQYF. The CDR3 coding sequence is TGTGCCAGCAGTTACTCTATGGGTTCAGCGGGGGTCACAGATACGCAGTATTTT.

This clonotype was observed a few times. V is TRBV7-9 and J is TRBJ1-3, with unresolved D. This CDR3 comprises 11 residues. V dropped 2 bases and J dropped 8 bases, with 4 bases sitting between them. Germline V gene lookup returns CDR1 SEHNR and CDR2 FQNEAQ (reference sequence). CDR3 nucleotides: TGTGCCAGCAGCTTACGGGACACCATATATTTT. As protein: CASSLRDTIYF.

The genes are TRBV27 and TRBJ1-6; D remains unclear. V lost 6 bases, J lost 3 bases, and 6 bases lay in between. CDR1 MNHEY and CDR2 SMNVEV come from the germline V gene (reference sequence). The CDR3 sequence is 13 residues long. The CDR3 DNA is TGTGCCAGCAGCAGCAACTATAATTCACCCCTCCACTTT. Translated, it gives CASSSNYNSPLHF.

This clonotype appeared once. Given a much more abundant clone one base away, this may be a read error. The chain uses TRBV5-4 and TRBJ2-2; D ambiguous. The CDR3 spans 12 residues. Trimming pared 2 bases from V and 7 bases from J, leaving 6 bases between. Germline V lookup: CDR1 SGHNT, CDR2 YYREEE (reference sequence). The CDR3: CASSFMDGELFF. The CDR3 coding sequence is TGTGCCAGCAGCTTTATGGACGGGGAGCTGTTTTTT.

This clonotype was seen ten or more times. V is TRBV7-2 and J is TRBJ2-7; D is unclear. Trimming cost V 4 bases and J 3 bases, with 4 bases left between them. CDR1 SGHTA and CDR2 FQGNSA come from the germline V gene. This CDR3 spans 11 amino acids. This chain's CDR3 is CASSSYYEQYF. The CDR3 DNA reads as TGTGCCAGCAGCTCGTACTACGAGCAGTACTTC.

The V gene is TRBV6-8, the J gene TRBJ2-1; 14 bases align to TRBD2. The J segment lost 6 bases and the V segment lost 5 bases, leaving 12 bases of the junction unmatched. This CDR3 has 18 amino acids. Germline CDR1 and CDR2: MNHGY and SAAAGT. The CDR3 loop is CASSTPAGLAGGRNEQFF. CDR3 nucleotides: TGTGCCAGCAGTACCCCGGCAGGACTAGCGGGAGGTCGCAATGAGCAGTTCTTC.

This clonotype was counted between two and nine times. This sequence joins TRBV6-5 and TRBJ2-1; TRBD2 matches 10 bases. V trimming: 0 bases; J trimming: 4 bases; junction bases outside the gene matches: 6. The CDR3 runs to 17 residues. CDR1 and CDR2 (germline): MNHEY, SVGAGI. CDR3 sequence: CASSYSMASGGYNEQFF. For the CDR3, the DNA is TGTGCCAGCAGTTACTCGATGGCTAGCGGGGGATACAATGAGCAGTTCTTC.

This chain uses TRBV7-8 with TRBJ2-2; 7 positions agree with TRBD1. This CDR3 contains 15 residues. The junction had 10 bases not matched to a gene; V was cut back by 5 bases and J by 7 bases. Germline CDR1 is SGHVS and CDR2 is FQNEAQ. The CDR3 bases are TGTGCCAGCAGCGCCCAGACAGGGTTGAACGGGGAGCTGTTTTTT. It encodes CASSAQTGLNGELFF.

The chain joins TRBV7-6 to TRBJ2-7, with a tentative D call TRBD1 (5 bases). In germline, CDR1 is SGHVS, CDR2 FNYEAQ. Trimming took 1 base from V and 3 from J, leaving 13 bases between them. CDR3 size: 15 residues. CDR3 nucleotides: TGTGCCAGCAGCTTAGGTTATGCAGGGAACTACGAGCAGTACTTC. This sequence encodes CASSLGYAGNYEQYF.

This sequence joins TRBV7-2 and TRBJ2-1; 7 nucleotides agree with TRBD2. This CDR3 is built from 18 residues. Germline V CDR1 and CDR2: SGHTA, FQGNSA. The ends lost 5 bases at V and 7 bases at J; junction bases unmatched: 20. For the CDR3, the DNA is TGTGCCAGCAGCCCGCCCCCACTGCTAGCGGCCCCGGTGAATGAGCAGTTCTTC. It codes for CASSPPPLLAAPVNEQFF.

This clonotype was found many times. V usage is TRBV6-1 and J usage is TRBJ1-6; D not certain. The CDR3 spans 14 residues. From germline, CDR1 is MNHNS and CDR2 SASEGT. Trimming removed 6 bases at V and 7 bases at J, with 13 bases between. CDR3 sequence (DNA): TGTGCCAGCAGGCCCGACGGATCGAATTCACCCCTCCACTTT. This sequence encodes CASRPDGSNSPLHF.

This clonotype has at least ten counts. The chain combines TRBV7-6 with TRBJ1-6; no firm D call. The CDR3 consists of 13 residues. V was cut by 5 bases and J by 11 bases, with 13 bases left in between. CDR1 SGHVS and CDR2 FNYEAQ come from the germline V gene. This chain's CDR3 is CASSAPGSTPLHF. The CDR3 nucleotides are TGTGCCAGCAGCGCTCCCGGGAGCACACCCCTCCACTTT.

The sample holds a few counts of this clonotype. The chain uses TRBV7-8 and TRBJ2-3; TRBD2 agrees at 7 bases. Germline values: CDR1 SGHVS, CDR2 FQNEAQ. Trimming at V came to 1 base and at J to 2 bases, leaving 6 bases not matched to a gene. The CDR3 contains 16 residues. The CDR3 DNA reads as TGTGCCAGCAGCTTAGGGTCTAGCGGCTACACAGATACGCAGTATTTT. Its protein is CASSLGSSGYTDTQYF.

J is TRBJ1-1 and V is TRBV2, with D maybe TRBD1 (5 bases). The germline V and J ends were trimmed by 10 bases and 4 bases, with 25 bases remaining between them. Germline-derived CDR1 and CDR2 are SNHLY and FYNNEI. The CDR3 loop spans 16 amino acids. DNA for the CDR3: TGTGCCACCTTCTCTCGAACGGGTGGGGCTGGCACTGAAGCTTTCTTT. Translation: CATFSRTGGAGTEAFF.

The chain recombines TRBV7-2 with TRBJ2-3, with 9 bases aligning to TRBD2. The CDR3 runs to 13 residues. Trimming removed 10 bases from V and 5 bases from J; junction bases left unmatched: 7. Germline CDR1 and CDR2: SGHTA and FQGNSA. The CDR3 protein is CATTLLAGDTQYF. The CDR3 DNA is TGTGCCACCACCTTACTAGCGGGAGATACGCAGTATTTT. The complete variable domain, with remaining parts taken from reference TRBV7-2 and TRBJ2-3, reads GAGVSQSPSNKVTEKGKDVELRCDPISGHTALYWYRQSLGQGLEFLIYFQGNSAPDKSGLPSDRFSAERTGGSVSTLTIQRTQQEDSAVYLCATTLLAGDTQYFGPGTRLTVL.

V is TRBV12-3 or TRBV12-4 and J is TRBJ2-2, with no clear D. This CDR3 contains 14 residues. V lost 3 bases and J lost 7, with 12 bases in between. The CDR3 DNA follows: TGTGCCAGCAGTTTTGGATGGGGTGGCGGGGAGCTGTTTTTT. Amino acid sequence: CASSFGWGGGELFF.

The V gene is TRBV4-3, the J gene TRBJ2-1; D perhaps matches TRBD2 (6 bases). The germline CDR1 and CDR2 sequences are LGHNA and YSLEER. V was trimmed by 0 bases and J by 10 bases, leaving 25 bases between them. CDR3 length: 18 amino acids. CDR3 in amino acids: CASSQDPSAPRGWGEQFF. The CDR3 bases are TGCGCCAGCAGCCAAGATCCTAGCGCCCCCCGGGGGTGGGGCGAGCAGTTCTTC.

This clonotype has more than one count but fewer than ten. The chain links TRBV12-3 or TRBV12-4 to TRBJ2-7; no clear D. Trimming removed 4 bases from V and 3 bases from J, with 10 bases in between. CDR3 length equals 13 residues. The CDR3 protein is CASSSSLRYEQYF. Written as DNA, the CDR3 is TGTGCCAGCAGTTCCTCCCTTCGCTACGAGCAGTACTTC.

V gene TRBV12-3 or TRBV12-4 combines with J gene TRBJ1-3; D possibly corresponds to TRBD1 (5 bases). V was shortened by 3 bases and J by 4 bases, with 13 bases between the two germline ends. CDR3 length: 15 residues. Here the CDR3 reads CASSFMQGKGNTIYF. The CDR3 nucleotides are TGTGCCAGCAGTTTCATGCAGGGAAAAGGAAACACCATATATTTT.

The chain employs TRBV7-6 and TRBJ2-5, with 10 bases identical to TRBD2. The germline CDR1 and CDR2 sequences are SGHVS and FNYEAQ. The CDR3 consists of 17 residues. V lost 8 bases, J lost 2 bases, and 14 bases stayed unmatched. The CDR3 loop reads CASVTRLTSGKQETQYF. CDR3 DNA sequence: TGTGCCAGCGTGACAAGGCTCACTAGCGGGAAACAAGAGACCCAGTACTTC.

As to this clonotype: A clone one base away is much larger, so this may be a read error. The chain links TRBV11-2 to TRBJ2-3; no firm D call. Trimming stripped 5 bases from V and 0 bases from J, with 12 bases between. Germline CDR1 is SGHAT and CDR2 is FQNNGV. The CDR3 sequence is 15 residues long. In DNA form, the CDR3 reads TGTGCCAGCAGCGCCTCCTACTTTAGCACAGATACGCAGTATTTT. Protein sequence: CASSASYFSTDTQYF.

The genes are TRBV7-8 and TRBJ2-1; 10 bases match TRBD1. This CDR3 comprises 16 residues. Unmatched junction bases numbered 2, after V lost 0 bases and J lost 3 bases. Germline V gene lookup returns CDR1 SGHVS and CDR2 FQNEAQ. This CDR3 reads CASSLARTGGYNEQFF. DNA of the CDR3: TGTGCCAGCAGCTTAGCGAGGACAGGGGGCTACAATGAGCAGTTCTTC.

CDR3 DNA sequence: TGTGCTACCGCGGAGGGTTGGGAGACCCAGTACTTC. It translates to CATAEGWETQYF. This chain links TRBV7-8 with TRBJ2-5; tentative D call: TRBD2 (6 bases). CDR1 is SGHVS, CDR2 FQNEAQ, per germline. CDR3 length: 12 residues.

The rearrangement uses TRBV20-1 and TRBJ2-5; maybe TRBD1 (5 bases). The V end was cut by 0 bases, the J end by 5 bases, with 10 bases between. The CDR3 sequence is 13 residues long. Germline V gives CDR1 DFQATT, CDR2 SNEGSKA (reference sequence). Here the CDR3 reads CSAREGAMETQYF. In nucleotides, the CDR3 is TGCAGTGCTAGAGAAGGGGCCATGGAGACCCAGTACTTC.

This clonotype was observed a handful of times. The chain couples TRBV7-9 to TRBJ2-7; tentatively, D is TRBD1 or TRBD2 (5 bases each). The CDR3 length is 13 residues. Trimming took off 5 bases at V and 3 bases at J, with 11 bases between the two ends. From germline, CDR1 is SEHNR and CDR2 FQNEAQ (reference sequence). CDR3 in DNA: TGTGCCAGCAGCCAGAGGGGTTTCTACGAGCAGTACTTC. It codes for CASSQRGFYEQYF.

The sample holds one count of this clonotype. The rearrangement joins TRBV20-1 to TRBJ2-3; 7 nucleotides agree with TRBD2. Germline V gives CDR1 DFQATT, CDR2 SNEGSKA (reference sequence). The trim removed 1 base at V and 5 bases at J, leaving 9 bases unmatched. This CDR3 region has 15 residues. CDR3 sequence reads: CSARGGGSKGDTQYF. The CDR3 nucleotides read TGCAGTGCTAGAGGGGGAGGGAGTAAAGGAGATACGCAGTATTTT.

The chain couples TRBV7-2 to TRBJ2-3, with 7 bases fitting TRBD2. V trimming: 0 bases; J trimming: 4 bases; junction bases outside the gene matches: 16. Germline CDR1 SGHTA, CDR2 FQGNSA. The CDR3 runs 19 residues. The CDR3 DNA sequence: TGTGCCAGCAGCTTAGCGGGGCCCTTTGGCGGGAGTCGGTCAGATACGCAGTATTTT. It translates to CASSLAGPFGGSRSDTQYF.

This clonotype has only one observation. CDR3: CSARQGVFYNEQFF. Here the CDR3 DNA reads TGCAGTGCTCGTCAGGGGGTTTTCTACAATGAGCAGTTCTTC. The chain employs TRBV20-1 and TRBJ2-1, with TRBD1 matching over 7 bases. The CDR3 is made up of 14 amino acids. CDR1 is DFQATT, CDR2 SNEGSKA, per germline (reference sequence). J was trimmed by 3 bases and V by 5 bases; bases with no gene match: 7.

This clonotype showed up just a few times. The J gene is TRBJ2-2, the V gene TRBV6-1, with 7 bases matching TRBD1. The germline CDR1 and CDR2 sequences are MNHNS and SASEGT. With 6 bases clipped from V and 0 bases from J, the junction kept 1 base outside the gene matches. The CDR3 runs 14 residues. This chain's CDR3 is CASRRGPNTGELFF. The CDR3 nucleotides are TGTGCCAGCAGGAGGGGGCCGAACACCGGGGAGCTGTTTTTT.

In its sample, this clonotype was seen many times. The chain combines TRBV7-2 with TRBJ2-3, with TRBD2 matching over 11 bases. Germline V gene sequence: CDR1 SGHTA, CDR2 FQGNSA. Losses at the gene ends were 0 bases for V and 8 bases for J; bases not matched to a gene: 4. This CDR3 spans 15 amino acids. In nucleotides, the CDR3 is TGTGCCAGCAGCTTAGCACTAGCGGGAGTTGGTACGCAGTATTTT. Encoded protein: CASSLALAGVGTQYF. Supplemented by reference TRBV7-2 and TRBJ2-3, the full variable domain reads GAGVSQSPSNKVTEKGKDVELRCDPISGHTALYWYRQSLGQGLEFLIYFQGNSAPDKSGLPSDRFSAERTGGSVSTLTIQRTQQEDSAVYLCASSLALAGVGTQYFGPGTRLTVL.

This clonotype was detected a few times. J is TRBJ2-3 and V is TRBV7-2; no firm D call. The CDR3 has 13 amino acids. Germline assignment: CDR1 SGHTA and CDR2 FQGNSA. V was clipped by 0 bases and J by 6 bases, with 7 bases between them. Here the CDR3 reads CASSLAPGDTQYF. In nucleotides, the CDR3 is TGTGCCAGCAGCTTAGCGCCTGGGGATACGCAGTATTTT.